The present T cell receptor (beta chain) was sequenced within a study of T cell responses to AZD1222 COVID-19 vaccine. As for the study in general: Pooled in the analysis were second doses at about 4 or about 12 weeks.

Study-wide points: Reportedly, close to half of spike-specific TCRs are directed against unmutated variant regions.

Produced via immunoSEQ multiplex PCR; TCRdb's table is partial and in-frame only. The sample lists 110,000 or so clones; about 89% were seen once. A note on this clone: The antigen is undetermined.

Trimming shortened V by 0 bases and J by 0 bases, and 13 bases separated the two germline ends. CDR1 is SGHDT and CDR2 is YYEEEE in the germline V gene. The CDR3 covers 18 residues. This specimen consisted of peripheral blood, obtained on day 0 of AZD1222 vaccination. This chain joins TRBV5-6 and TRBJ2-6; D is ambiguous. The TCR sequence derives from an adult in good health. CDR3 in DNA: TGTGCCAGCAGCTTGGCCGTAGGGCTAGGCTCTGGGGCCAACGTCCTGACTTTC. It is translated as CASSLAVGLGSGANVLTF.